Following are 10 T cell receptor beta chains from one sample sequenced in a study of shared clonotypes between healthy human individuals. Profiled with immunoSEQ multiplex PCR; TCRdb holds only in-frame clones, not every one. Altogether 450,000 to 650,000 clones are present, around 81% being singletons, with the ten largest covering 12%. Sample: PBMCs. These TCRs come from a woman between 35 and 50 years old in good health. Some clones in this sample may be carry-over from other donors' samples.

J is TRBJ2-7 and V is TRBV9; D tentatively reads TRBD1 or TRBD2 (5 bases each). The V gene lost 0 bases and the J gene lost 7 bases, with 11 bases spanning the gap. CDR3 size: 13 residues. Germline CDR1 and CDR2: SGDLS and YYNGEE. The CDR3 here is CASSVVGTGEQYF. The DNA of the CDR3 is TGTGCCAGCAGCGTAGTGGGGACGGGGGAGCAGTACTTC.

The genes are TRBV5-6 and TRBJ2-3; 7 bases fit TRBD1. The V segment lost 4 bases and the J segment 6 bases; nucleotides outside the gene matches: 8. The germline CDR1 and CDR2 sequences are SGHDT and YYEEEE. This CDR3 has 14 amino acids. The CDR3 coding sequence is TGTGCCAGCAGCGTGACAGGGAATACCGATACGCAGTATTTT. Protein product: CASSVTGNTDTQYF.

V is TRBV5-6 and J is TRBJ1-5; D gene uncertain. Trimming took 4 bases from V and 12 from J, leaving 14 bases between them. In germline, CDR1 is SGHDT, CDR2 YYEEEE. The CDR3 totals 12 residues. The CDR3 DNA reads TGTGCCAGCAGCGCCCATCCGCTGCTCCAGCATTTT. Protein: CASSAHPLLQHF. The full variable domain, its missing parts supplied by reference TRBV5-6 and TRBJ1-5, is DAGVTQSPTHLIKTRGQQVTLRCSPKSGHDTVSWYQQALGQGPQFIFQYYEEEERQRGNFPDRFSGHQFPNYSSELNVNALLLGDSALYLCASSAHPLLQHFGDGTRLSIL.

This sequence joins TRBV7-3 and TRBJ2-7; D assignment may be TRBD1 or TRBD2 (5 bases each). V was pared by 3 bases and J by 7 bases, with 13 bases between. Germline V gene lookup returns CDR1 SGHTA and CDR2 FQGTGA. The CDR3 has 13 residues. CDR3 bases: TGTGCCAGCAGCTTGGACGGGACGGGGGAGCAGTACTTC. Translation gives CASSLDGTGEQYF.

This chain joins TRBV11-1 and TRBJ1-1, with 9 bases identical to TRBD1. Germline V gene lookup returns CDR1 SGHAT and CDR2 FQDESV (reference sequence). J gave up 5 bases and V 1 base, and 5 bases lay outside the gene matches. CDR3 length: 15 amino acids. DNA of the CDR3: TGTGCCAGCAGCTTAGGGGACAGGGTATGGACTGAAGCTTTCTTT. Residues: CASSLGDRVWTEAFF.

This clone was found a few times. This chain joins TRBV27 and TRBJ1-4, with a tentative D call TRBD1 (5 bases). Germline V gives CDR1 MNHEY, CDR2 SMNVEV (reference sequence). The CDR3 loop spans 11 amino acids. The V and J ends lost 10 bases and 6 bases respectively, with 9 bases between them. This CDR3 is CATPQDEKLFF. Here the CDR3 DNA reads TGTGCCACCCCACAGGATGAAAAACTGTTTTTT.

The V gene is TRBV28, the J gene TRBJ2-2, with D tentatively TRBD2 (7 bases). V gave up 3 bases and J gave up 6 bases, with 17 bases separating them. This CDR3 comprises 16 residues. Germline assignment: CDR1 MDHEN and CDR2 SYDVKM. The CDR3 coding sequence is TGTGCCAGCAGTTTTCTCGGGGGGCAAGAGTCCGGGGAGCTGTTTTTT. Translating gives CASSFLGGQESGELFF. The variable domain in full, completed from reference TRBV28 and TRBJ2-2, reads DVKVTQSSRYLVKRTGEKVFLECVQDMDHENMFWYRQDPGLGLRLIYFSYDVKMKEKGDIPEGYSVSREKKERFSLILESASTNQTSMYLCASSFLGGQESGELFFGEGSRLTVL.

The rearrangement uses TRBV7-2 and TRBJ1-2; D perhaps matches TRBD1 (5 bases). Between the trimmed V and J ends, which lost 0 bases and 4 bases, there was a span of 9 bases. Germline CDR1 reads SGHTA; CDR2 reads FQGNSA. The CDR3 extends over 14 amino acids. DNA for the CDR3: TGTGCCAGCAGCTTAGCCCCAGGGCGCTATGGCTACACCTTC. As protein: CASSLAPGRYGYTF.

CDR3 sequence reads: CASSQDGGSGTGELFF. CDR3 DNA: TGCGCCAGCAGCCAAGATGGCGGGAGCGGTACCGGGGAGCTGTTTTTT. The rearrangement joins TRBV4-3 to TRBJ2-2; 7 nucleotides match TRBD2. The CDR3 has 16 residues. Germline-derived CDR1 and CDR2 are LGHNA and YSLEER. The junction had 6 bases not matched to a gene; V was cut back by 0 bases and J by 5 bases.

This clone has a single count. V gene TRBV7-9 combines with J gene TRBJ2-7, with TRBD2 identical over 13 bases. J gave up 5 bases and V 5 bases, and 12 bases lay outside the gene matches. CDR3 length: 17 residues. The V gene's germline CDR1 is SEHNR and CDR2 FQNEAQ (reference sequence). For the CDR3, the DNA is TGTGCCAGCAGCGCAGGACTAGCGGGAGCGGAAAACCACGAGCAGTACTTC. Translation gives CASSAGLAGAENHEQYF.